This T cell receptor (beta chain) was profiled in a study of metastatic and nonmetastatic thyroid tumors. Overall study results and limits: Malignant thyroid tumors reportedly had TCR beta diversity that was significantly higher than in benign nodules, in blood and tumor.

The V gene end was trimmed by 0 bases and the J gene end by 7 bases; junction bases not matched to a gene: 8. Germline V gene sequence: CDR1 DFQATT, CDR2 SNEGSKA (reference sequence). This CDR3 comprises 16 residues. In its sample, this clone was seen many times. Antigen specificity is unknown. Via MiXCR, TCRdb re-called the PCR reads. The sample includes about 93,000 clones, roughly an eighth of them seen just once. Patients were all untreated before their thyroid surgery. Sequenced input: blood. V gene TRBV20-1 combines with J gene TRBJ2-2, with 10 bases that match TRBD2. The clonotype comes from a female donor with papillary thyroid cancer or a benign thyroid nodule (not recorded which). Some clones in this sample may be carry-over from other donors' samples. The CDR3 sequence is CSARDASGRAGGELFF. The CDR3 nucleotides are TGCAGTGCTAGAGATGCCAGCGGGAGGGCAGGCGGGGAGCTGTTTTTT.